These T cell receptor beta chains were read from a single sample in a study of control samples from healthy donors and cancer patients. Some clones are missing from TCRdb's copy, which holds only in-frame ones; the method was immunoSEQ multiplex PCR. The table lists more than 95,000 clones, approximately 87% of them singletons, with roughly 2.8% in the top ten. Sample: blood. Receptor source: a man in his sixties in good health. CDR3s include the opening cysteine and the closing phenylalanine or tryptophan. The D gene is left open where the match is weak. Clone sizes are given selectively: once, few, many, or a class where the clone is expanded.

V	size	D	J	CDR3	DNA
TRBV24-1	once	TRBD1	TRBJ2-7	CATSDGQGRSYEQYF	TGTGCCACCAGTGACGGACAGGGGCGCTCCTACGAGCAGTACTTC
TRBV6-1	once	-	TRBJ1-2	CASSPTQGHYGYTF	TGTGCCAGCAGCCCCACGCAGGGACATTATGGCTACACCTTC
TRBV6-6	-	-	TRBJ1-5	CASSLNSGASPQHF	TGTGCCAGCAGTCTAAACTCGGGGGCATCGCCCCAGCATTTT
TRBV2	-	-	TRBJ2-3	CASSEGGTGTDTQYF	TGTGCCAGCAGTGAAGGGGGCACTGGAACAGATACGCAGTATTTT
TRBV5-5	-	TRBD1	TRBJ2-7	CASSVTGGSYEQYF	TGTGCCAGCAGTGTGACAGGGGGCTCCTACGAGCAGTACTTC
TRBV2	-	-	TRBJ1-1	CASILGGDTEAFF	TGTGCCAGCATCTTGGGGGGAGACACTGAAGCTTTCTTT
TRBV6-5	few	TRBD1	TRBJ2-7	CASSYGTAEQYF	TGTGCCAGCAGTTACGGGACAGCCGAGCAGTACTTC
TRBV28	-	-	TRBJ2-3	CASSRDLTRTDTQYF	TGTGCCAGCAGTCGGGACTTGACACGGACAGATACGCAGTATTTT
TRBV28	-	-	TRBJ1-2	CASTKFNYGYTF	TGTGCCAGCACGAAATTTAACTATGGCTACACCTTC
TRBV5-6	once	-	TRBJ1-6	CASQASRDSPLHF	TGTGCCAGCCAGGCCAGCCGGGATTCACCCCTCCACTTT
TRBV5-1	-	-	TRBJ2-7	CASRYTDGPSGLEQYF	TGCGCCAGCAGATACACCGACGGGCCTTCAGGACTTGAGCAGTACTTC
TRBV20-1	-	-	TRBJ2-7	CSAAGHDKQYF	TGCAGTGCTGCGGGACACGATAAGCAGTACTTC
TRBV19	many	TRBD1	TRBJ2-7	CATTPRDRSNEQYF	TGTGCCACTACGCCCCGGGACAGGTCTAACGAGCAGTACTTC
TRBV19	once	-	TRBJ1-2	CASSTQTGGDGYTF	TGTGCCAGTAGTACCCAGACAGGCGGAGATGGCTACACCTTC
TRBV28	once	-	TRBJ1-2	CASSLTAYGYTF	TGTGCCAGCAGTCTGACCGCCTATGGCTACACCTTC
TRBV10-3	-	-	TRBJ1-1	CAISELGGNTEAFF	TGTGCCATCAGTGAATTGGGGGGGAACACTGAAGCTTTCTTT
TRBV7-9	-	-	TRBJ2-2	CASSQTGFAGELFF	TGTGCCAGCAGCCAAACAGGGTTCGCCGGGGAGCTGTTTTTT
TRBV6-1	-	TRBD1	TRBJ1-1	CASSDGTGRNTEAFF	TGTGCCAGCAGTGATGGGACAGGGAGGAACACTGAAGCTTTCTTT
TRBV5-8	-	-	TRBJ1-1	CASSLVFREAFF	TGTGCCAGCAGCTTGGTCTTCCGTGAAGCTTTCTTT
TRBV3-1/TRBV3-2	once	TRBD2	TRBJ2-5	CASSQSSGGRETQYF	TGTGCCAGCAGCCAATCCAGCGGGGGACGAGAGACCCAGTACTTC
TRBV25-1	-	-	TRBJ2-1	CASSAPGLLMGGEQFF	TGTGCCAGCAGTGCTCCCGGGCTTCTTATGGGGGGTGAGCAGTTCTTC
TRBV19	-	TRBD1	TRBJ1-2	CASSRTGGDGYTF	TGTGCCAGTAGTCGCACAGGGGGCGATGGCTACACCTTC
TRBV12-3/TRBV12-4	-	-	TRBJ1-5	CASSLASHQPQHF	TGTGCCAGCAGTTTAGCTTCCCATCAGCCCCAGCATTTT
TRBV4-1	-	-	TRBJ1-4	CASSQERDIKLVGEKLFF	TGCGCCAGCAGCCAAGAACGGGATATCAAGTTAGTTGGTGAAAAACTGTTTTTT
TRBV5-1	once	-	TRBJ2-3	CASSFKLGTDTQYF	TGCGCCAGCAGCTTTAAGCTAGGCACAGATACGCAGTATTTT
TRBV28	-	-	TRBJ2-7	CASSFPTGWGSYEQYF	TGTGCCAGCAGTTTCCCTACAGGGTGGGGCTCCTACGAGCAGTACTTC
TRBV23-1	-	TRBD1	TRBJ1-5	CASSQGQGAGQPQHF	TGCGCCAGCAGTCAAGGACAGGGGGCTGGTCAGCCCCAGCATTTT
TRBV6-5	-	-	TRBJ2-7	CASSTGRTYEQYF	TGTGCCAGCAGCACGGGGCGTACCTACGAGCAGTACTTC
TRBV6-1	-	TRBD1	TRBJ2-7	CASSERGQGRHEQYF	TGTGCCAGCAGTGAAAGGGGACAGGGTCGCCACGAGCAGTACTTC
TRBV28	few	-	TRBJ1-1	CASSFSGNTEAFF	TGTGCCAGCAGTTTTTCAGGGAACACTGAAGCTTTCTTT
TRBV25-1	-	-	TRBJ1-1	CASSARTTANTEAFF	TGTGCCAGCAGTGCGCGAACGACAGCTAACACTGAAGCTTTCTTT
TRBV7-9	-	-	TRBJ1-1	CASSSGVYTEAFF	TGTGCCAGCAGCTCAGGGGTTTATACTGAAGCTTTCTTT
TRBV21-1	-	-	TRBJ2-1	CASSKERDGQNYNEQFF	TGTGCCAGCAGCAAAGAGAGGGACGGACAAAACTACAATGAGCAGTTCTTC
TRBV18	-	-	TRBJ1-1	CASSPASRGVNTEAFF	TGTGCCAGCTCACCAGCATCCCGGGGGGTGAACACTGAAGCTTTCTTT
TRBV15	-	TRBD1	TRBJ1-5	CATSRDWDRGLEGSNQPQHF	TGTGCCACCAGCAGAGATTGGGACAGGGGCTTGGAGGGGTCCAATCAGCCCCAGCATTTT
TRBV5-6	-	-	TRBJ2-7	CASSLGGYEQYF	TGTGCCAGCAGCTTGGGGGGATACGAGCAGTACTTC
TRBV11-2	-	-	TRBJ1-1	CASSLDRGGMAEAFF	TGTGCCAGCAGCTTGGACAGAGGGGGGATGGCTGAAGCTTTCTTT
TRBV19	medium-sized	-	TRBJ1-3	CASNHRGSSGNTIYF	TGTGCCAGTAATCATCGGGGTTCCTCTGGAAACACCATATATTTT
TRBV5-1	-	-	TRBJ2-4	CASSLEAGSVGNIQYF	TGCGCCAGCAGCTTGGAAGCAGGGAGTGTTGGAAACATTCAGTACTTC
TRBV6-2/TRBV6-3	-	-	TRBJ2-7	CASSYSTHGLSSYEQYF	TGTGCCAGCAGTTACTCGACGCACGGATTGAGCTCCTACGAGCAGTACTTC
TRBV19	-	TRBD1	TRBJ2-5	CASSPRDRVRETQYF	TGTGCCAGTAGTCCCCGGGACAGGGTTCGGGAGACCCAGTACTTC
TRBV19	once	-	TRBJ2-1	CASTNLDSEGGDEQFF	TGTGCCAGTACTAATCTGGACTCTGAAGGTGGCGATGAGCAGTTCTTC
TRBV6-5	-	-	TRBJ1-5	CASNWDSGTQHF	TGTGCCAGCAATTGGGATTCTGGGACCCAGCATTTT
TRBV5-4	-	TRBD1	TRBJ2-7	CASSLTGQGVRYEQYF	TGTGCCAGCAGCCTGACCGGACAGGGGGTTAGGTACGAGCAGTACTTC
TRBV7-2	-	-	TRBJ2-7	CASSKREGAYEQYF	TGTGCCAGCAGCAAAAGGGAAGGGGCCTACGAGCAGTACTTC
TRBV6-5	few	TRBD1	TRBJ1-2	CASSLFGTGDGYTF	TGTGCCAGCAGTTTATTCGGGACAGGGGATGGCTACACCTTC
TRBV2	-	-	TRBJ1-3	CASTGVGRGTIYF	TGTGCCAGCACCGGGGTGGGACGGGGCACCATATATTTT